Presented here are 17 T cell receptor beta chains from one specimen sequenced in a study of CD8+ T cells in alopecia areata. Treatment specified: oral pan-JAK inhibitor, 5-10 mg twice daily. Extraction of RNA preceded its reverse transcription into cDNA, which served as the sequencing template. The method was immunoSEQ multiplex PCR; TCRdb's version includes in-frame clones alone and lacks a portion of them. The data hold 150,000 to 200,000 clones, with 65% observed a single time. This sample comprised CD4+ T cells sorted from blood, obtained at week 4, from a patient treated with tofacitinib. The receptors stem from a human donor with alopecia areata.

For the CDR3, the DNA is TGTGCCTGGAGTGTAGGGCCCCAGCGGGGGGGCCGGGGTTTCTCCTACAATGAGCAGTTCTTC. Translation gives CAWSVGPQRGGRGFSYNEQFF. This chain connects TRBV30 to TRBJ2-1; 10 nucleotides match TRBD2. The length of the CDR3 is 21 residues. V was clipped by 0 bases and J by 0 bases; unmatched bases: 17. The germline V gene has CDR1 GTSNPN and CDR2 SVGIG (reference sequence). Combining the CDR3 with reference TRBV30 and TRBJ2-1 gives the whole variable domain SQTIHQWPATLVQPVGSPLSLECTVEGTSNPNLYWYRQAAGRGLQLLFYSVGIGQISSEVPQNLSASRPQDRQFILSSKKLLLSDSGFYLCAWSVGPQRGGRGFSYNEQFFGPGTRLTVL.

The chain joins TRBV4-2 to TRBJ2-7, with 8 bases fitting TRBD2. Looked up from germline, CDR1 is LGHNA and CDR2 is YNFKEQ. This CDR3 is 15 amino acids long. Trimming cost V 0 bases and J 7 bases; bases outside gene matches: 8. Written as DNA, the CDR3 is TGTGCCAGCAGCCAAGATCCCGGGGGGGAGGAAGAGCAGTACTTC. Its translation is CASSQDPGGEEEQYF.

The chain is built from TRBV7-2 and TRBJ1-5, with 8 bases lining up with TRBD1. Unmatched junction bases numbered 8, after V lost 5 bases and J lost 5 bases. The CDR3 has 15 amino acids. Germline CDR1 reads SGHTA; CDR2 reads FQGNSA. CDR3 sequence: CASSPRQGADQPQHF. CDR3 coding DNA: TGTGCCAGCAGCCCAAGGCAGGGGGCCGATCAGCCCCAGCATTTT.

This sequence joins TRBV25-1 and TRBJ1-2, with 8 bases matching TRBD1. The CDR3 loop spans 15 amino acids. The germline CDR1 and CDR2 sequences are MGHDK and SYGVNS. The V and J ends lost 4 bases and 2 bases, in that order; junction bases with no gene match: 6. The CDR3 here is CASSVPGQENYGYTF. CDR3 coding DNA: TGTGCCAGCAGTGTTCCGGGACAGGAGAACTATGGCTACACCTTC.

V is TRBV29-1 and J is TRBJ2-3; TRBD1 is a possible D gene (6 bases). The CDR3 runs to 13 residues. Deletions cut 7 bases from V and 2 bases from J, with 13 bases between. Per germline, CDR1 SQVTM and CDR2 ANQGSEA. DNA for the CDR3: TGCAGCGGTAACAGGGCTGACACAGATACGCAGTATTTT. Translated: CSGNRADTDTQYF.

This rearrangement joins TRBV27 to TRBJ1-2; no definite D call. The CDR3 sequence is 13 residues long. CDR1 is MNHEY and CDR2 is SMNVEV in the germline V gene (reference sequence). With 5 bases removed from V and 8 bases from J, the gap between germline ends came to 15 bases. CDR3 coding DNA: TGTGCCAGCAGTGTAACCGGAGGGAGAGGCTACACCTTC. Amino acids: CASSVTGGRGYTF.

The chain recombines TRBV2 with TRBJ2-7; 11 bases are shared with TRBD2. This CDR3 is 15 amino acids long. Germline CDR1 SNHLY, CDR2 FYNNEI. The junction had 8 bases not matched to a gene; V was cut back by 8 bases and J by 2 bases. In DNA form, the CDR3 reads TGTGCCAGCCTAGCGGGGGGACTCAAAACCTACGAGCAGTACTTC. This sequence encodes CASLAGGLKTYEQYF.

The chain combines TRBV29-1 with TRBJ2-3, with 7 positions matching TRBD1. After removal of 2 bases from V and 2 bases from J, the junction contained 4 bases not matched to a gene. The CDR3 is made up of 14 amino acids. Germline lookup yields CDR1 SQVTM and CDR2 ANQGSEA. In DNA, the CDR3 is TGCAGCGTTGAAACAGGGGTTAACACAGATACGCAGTATTTT. This codes for CSVETGVNTDTQYF.

The chain uses TRBV7-2 and TRBJ2-7, with D possibly being TRBD2 (5 bases). V was trimmed by 4 bases and J by 0 bases, leaving 13 bases between them. CDR3 length: 15 amino acids. Per the germline V gene, CDR1 is SGHTA and CDR2 is FQGNSA. CDR3 bases: TGTGCCAGCAGCTCCTACCTGGGGAGCTCCTACGAGCAGTACTTC. It specifies CASSSYLGSSYEQYF.

V gene TRBV2 combines with J gene TRBJ1-2, with 8 bases identical to TRBD1. The CDR3 is 15 residues long. Trimming took 0 bases from V and 8 from J; bases not matched to a gene: 8. Germline V gene data show CDR1 as SNHLY and CDR2 as FYNNEI. The DNA of the CDR3 is TGTGCCAGCAGTGAAGCGTGGCAGGGGGCAGGAGGCTACACCTTC. Translation gives CASSEAWQGAGGYTF.

The V and J genes are TRBV30 and TRBJ1-3; D call uncertain. Trimming shortened V by 2 bases and J by 2 bases, and 1 base separated the two germline ends. Germline values: CDR1 GTSNPN, CDR2 SVGIG (reference sequence). The CDR3 covers 11 residues. In nucleotides, the CDR3 is TGTGCCTGGAGTCCTGGAAACACCATATATTTT. The encoded protein is CAWSPGNTIYF.

This clone has just a few counts. CDR3 in amino acids: CATRIGQGTDTQYF. The CDR3 DNA sequence: TGTGCCACTCGAATTGGACAGGGAACAGATACGCAGTATTTT. The chain employs TRBV19 and TRBJ2-3; 8 nucleotides align to TRBD1. Germline V gene lookup returns CDR1 LNHDA and CDR2 SQIVND (reference sequence). The V gene end was trimmed by 10 bases and the J gene end by 3 bases; junction bases not matched to a gene: 9. The CDR3 is made up of 14 amino acids. The entire variable domain, with the rest obtained from reference TRBV19 and TRBJ2-3, is as follows: DGGITQSPKYLFRKEGQNVTLSCEQNLNHDAMYWYRQDPGQGLRLIYYSQIVNDFQKGDIAEGYSVSREKKESFPLTVTSAQKNPTAFYLCATRIGQGTDTQYFGPGTRLTVL.

The sample holds a few counts of this clone. The V call is TRBV5-1, the J call TRBJ2-5, with D unclear. The germline V gene encodes CDR1 SGHRS and CDR2 YFSETQ. This CDR3 spans 12 amino acids. V was clipped by 4 bases and J by 2 bases, with 6 bases between them. This CDR3 is CASSRPQETQYF. The CDR3 DNA is TGCGCCAGCAGCAGACCACAAGAGACCCAGTACTTC.

This clone was seen only once. The V and J genes are TRBV7-9 and TRBJ1-2; TRBD1 matches 8 bases. Trimming at V came to 2 bases and at J to 6 bases, leaving 2 bases not matched to a gene. The CDR3 loop spans 13 amino acids. Germline loops: CDR1 SEHNR, CDR2 FQNEAQ (reference sequence). CDR3 bases: TGTGCCAGCAGCTTACAGGGGGCTGATGGCTACACCTTC. Translated: CASSLQGADGYTF.

This clone was found a few times. The chain joins TRBV29-1 to TRBJ2-7; D may be TRBD1 (6 bases). V lost 6 bases and J lost 1, with 7 bases in between. The CDR3 is made up of 11 amino acids. CDR1 SQVTM and CDR2 ANQGSEA come from the germline V gene. The CDR3 here is CSVGHSYEQYF. The CDR3 nucleotides are TGCAGCGTGGGACATTCCTACGAGCAGTACTTC.

V and J are TRBV29-1 and TRBJ2-1; TRBD2 matches at 10 bases. The germline gives CDR1 SQVTM, CDR2 ANQGSEA. The CDR3 covers 11 residues. The J segment lost 10 bases and the V segment lost 7 bases, leaving 4 bases of the junction unmatched. The CDR3 loop reads CSAILAGEQFF. CDR3 nucleotide sequence: TGCAGCGCCATACTAGCGGGGGAGCAGTTCTTC.

This clone is a singleton in its sample. The CDR3 reads CAWSRSPGNTIYF. The DNA for the CDR3 is TGTGCCTGGAGTAGGAGCCCCGGAAACACCATATATTTT. The chain is built from TRBV30 and TRBJ1-3; D remains unclear. V was clipped by 2 bases and J by 4 bases, with 9 bases between them. CDR1 and CDR2 from the germline V gene are GTSNPN and SVGIG (reference sequence). The CDR3 is made up of 13 amino acids.